The clone carrying this T cell receptor (beta chain) was detected a few times. Its antigen is not known. CDR1 SGHVS and CDR2 FQNEAQ come from the germline V gene. Trimming cost V 5 bases and J 0 bases, with 11 bases left between them. This CDR3 comprises 14 residues. These data come from a study of T cell responses to AZD1222 COVID-19 vaccine. Study-level points and caveats: Spike-specific TCR repertoires showed rising breadth and depth after two AZD1222 doses. Only after the peak T cell response were repertoires sampled. Nearly half of spike-specific TCRs reportedly go after variant regions that carry no mutations.

Clones were read by immunoSEQ multiplex PCR, and TCRdb kept only the in-frame ones, dropping some. The sample shows 100,000 to 150,000 clones, around nine tenths of them seen only once. The source of this sequence is an adult in good health. The sequencing here drew on peripheral blood, taken on day 0 of AZD1222 vaccination. The chain links TRBV7-8 to TRBJ2-7, with a possible D match to TRBD2 (5 bases). The CDR3 is CASSISVSSYEQYF. Written as DNA, the CDR3 is TGTGCCAGCAGCATTAGCGTCAGCTCCTACGAGCAGTACTTC.